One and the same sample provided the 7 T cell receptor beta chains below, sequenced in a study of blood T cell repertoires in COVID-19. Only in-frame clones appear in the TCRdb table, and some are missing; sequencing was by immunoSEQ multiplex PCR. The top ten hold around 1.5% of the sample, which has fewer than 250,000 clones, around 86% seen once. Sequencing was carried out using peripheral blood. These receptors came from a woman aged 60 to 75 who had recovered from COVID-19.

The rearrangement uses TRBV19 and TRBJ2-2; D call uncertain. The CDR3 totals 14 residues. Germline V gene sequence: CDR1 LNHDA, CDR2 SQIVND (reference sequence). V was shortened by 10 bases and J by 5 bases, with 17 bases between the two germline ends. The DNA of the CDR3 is TGTGCCACACGGTCCATCGAGCAAACCGGGGAGCTGTTTTTT. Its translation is CATRSIEQTGELFF.

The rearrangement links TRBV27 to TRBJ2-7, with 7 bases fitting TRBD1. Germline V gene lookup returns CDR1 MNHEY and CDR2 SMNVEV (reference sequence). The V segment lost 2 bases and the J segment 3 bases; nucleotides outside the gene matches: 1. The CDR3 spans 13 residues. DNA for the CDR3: TGTGCCAGCAGTTTAGGGACAGACTACGAGCAGTACTTC. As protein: CASSLGTDYEQYF.

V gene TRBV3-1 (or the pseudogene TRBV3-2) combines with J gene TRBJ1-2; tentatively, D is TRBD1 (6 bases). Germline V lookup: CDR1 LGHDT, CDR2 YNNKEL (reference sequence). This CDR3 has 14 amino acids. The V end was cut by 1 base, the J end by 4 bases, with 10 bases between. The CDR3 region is CASSQAGAGYGYTF. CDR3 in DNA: TGTGCCAGCAGCCAAGCAGGGGCCGGCTATGGCTACACCTTC.

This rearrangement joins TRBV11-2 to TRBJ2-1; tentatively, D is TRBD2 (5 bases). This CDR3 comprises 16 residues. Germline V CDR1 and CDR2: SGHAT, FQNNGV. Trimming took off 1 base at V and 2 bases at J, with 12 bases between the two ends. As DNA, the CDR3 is TGTGCCAGCAGCTTAGTTCCGGGGTCCGCCTACAATGAGCAGTTCTTC. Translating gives CASSLVPGSAYNEQFF.

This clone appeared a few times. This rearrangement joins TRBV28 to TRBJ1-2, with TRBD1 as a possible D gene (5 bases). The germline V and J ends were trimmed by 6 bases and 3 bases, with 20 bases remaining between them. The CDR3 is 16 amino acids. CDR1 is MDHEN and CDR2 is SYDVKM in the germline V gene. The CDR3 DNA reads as TGTGCCAGCAGCATATCCCCCCGGGGGAAAGACTATGGCTACACCTTC. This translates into CASSISPRGKDYGYTF.

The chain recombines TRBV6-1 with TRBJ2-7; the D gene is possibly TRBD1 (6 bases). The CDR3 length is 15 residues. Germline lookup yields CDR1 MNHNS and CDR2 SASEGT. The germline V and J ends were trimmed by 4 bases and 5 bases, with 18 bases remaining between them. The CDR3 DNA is TGTGCCAGCAGTGCAGCCGGGACAAGGCCCCACGAGCAGTACTTC. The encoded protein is CASSAAGTRPHEQYF.

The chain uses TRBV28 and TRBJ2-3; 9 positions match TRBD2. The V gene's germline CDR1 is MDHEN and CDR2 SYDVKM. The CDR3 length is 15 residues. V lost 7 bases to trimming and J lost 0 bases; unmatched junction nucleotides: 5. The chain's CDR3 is CASILAGTSTDTQYF. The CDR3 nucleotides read TGTGCCAGCATTCTAGCGGGGACAAGCACAGATACGCAGTATTTT.